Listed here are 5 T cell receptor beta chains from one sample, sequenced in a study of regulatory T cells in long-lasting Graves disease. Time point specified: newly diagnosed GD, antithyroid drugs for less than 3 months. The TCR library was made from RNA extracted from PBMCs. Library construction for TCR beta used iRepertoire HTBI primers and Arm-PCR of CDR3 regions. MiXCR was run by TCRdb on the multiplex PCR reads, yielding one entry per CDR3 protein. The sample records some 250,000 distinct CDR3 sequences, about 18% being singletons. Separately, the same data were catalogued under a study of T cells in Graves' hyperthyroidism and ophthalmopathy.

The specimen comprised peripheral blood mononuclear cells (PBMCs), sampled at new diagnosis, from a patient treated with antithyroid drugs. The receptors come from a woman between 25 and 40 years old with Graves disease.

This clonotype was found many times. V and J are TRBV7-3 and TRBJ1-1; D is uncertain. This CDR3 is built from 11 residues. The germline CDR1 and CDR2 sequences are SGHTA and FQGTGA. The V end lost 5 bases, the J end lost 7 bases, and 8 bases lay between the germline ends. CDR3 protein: CASSQGSEAFF. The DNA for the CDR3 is TGTGCCAGCAGCCAAGGGAGTGAAGCTTTCTTT. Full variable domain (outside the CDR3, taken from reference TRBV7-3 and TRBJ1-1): GAGVSQTPSNKVTEKGKYVELRCDPISGHTALYWYRQSLGQGPEFLIYFQGTGAADDSGLPNDRFFAVRPEGSVSTLKIQRTERGDSAVYLCASSQGSEAFFGQGTRLTVV.

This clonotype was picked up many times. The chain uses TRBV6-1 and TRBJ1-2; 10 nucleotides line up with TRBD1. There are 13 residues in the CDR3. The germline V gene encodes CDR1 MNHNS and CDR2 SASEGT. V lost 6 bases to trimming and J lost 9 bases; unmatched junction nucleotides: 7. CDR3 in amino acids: CASSNGQGGSYTF. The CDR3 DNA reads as TGTGCCAGCAGCAACGGACAGGGGGGAAGCTACACCTTC.

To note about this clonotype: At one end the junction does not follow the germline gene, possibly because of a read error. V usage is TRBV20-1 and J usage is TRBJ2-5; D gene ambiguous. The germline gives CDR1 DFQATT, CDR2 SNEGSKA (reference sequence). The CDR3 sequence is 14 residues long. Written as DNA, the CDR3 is TGCAGTGCTAGCCCCAACATTCTCCAAGAGACCCAATACTTC. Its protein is CSASPNILQETQYF.

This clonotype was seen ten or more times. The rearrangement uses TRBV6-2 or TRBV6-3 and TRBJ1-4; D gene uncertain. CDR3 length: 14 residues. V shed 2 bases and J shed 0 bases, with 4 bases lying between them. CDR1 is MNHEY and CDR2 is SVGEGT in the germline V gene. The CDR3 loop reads CASSYDATNEKLFF. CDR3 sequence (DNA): TGTGCCAGCAGTTACGATGCAACTAATGAAAAACTGTTTTTT.

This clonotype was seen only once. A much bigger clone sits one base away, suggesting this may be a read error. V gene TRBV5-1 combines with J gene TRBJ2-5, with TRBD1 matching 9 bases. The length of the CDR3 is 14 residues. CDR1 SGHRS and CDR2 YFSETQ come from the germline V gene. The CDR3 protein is CASSLGTGVESQYF. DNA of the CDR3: TGCGCCAGCAGCTTGGGGACAGGGGTAGAGTCCCAGTACTTC.